Each of the 9 T cell receptor beta chains below was sequenced from the same sample in a study of cytomegalovirus exposure and HLA in healthy donors. The primer mix had 60 Vbeta and 13 Jbeta primers. The table came from immunoSEQ multiplex PCR; TCRdb's copy has only in-frame clones and leaves some out. This table lists 150,000 to 200,000 clones. Sequencing was carried out using PBMCs. The receptor set was obtained from a man aged 30 to 45 in good health and CMV-seronegative.

The rearrangement joins TRBV6-1 to TRBJ1-5; tentative D call: TRBD1 (6 bases). Trimming took off 4 bases at V and 0 bases at J, with 10 bases between the two ends. The CDR3 is made up of 15 amino acids. CDR1 is MNHNS and CDR2 is SASEGT in the germline V gene. The CDR3 spells CASSGPRGSNQPQHF. The CDR3 DNA is TGTGCCAGCAGTGGACCCAGGGGTAGCAATCAGCCCCAGCATTTT.

CDR3 DNA sequence: TGTGCCAGCAGTCGAGACAGAGAAGAGACCCAGTACTTC. Translating gives CASSRDREETQYF. This chain links TRBV2 with TRBJ2-5, with D perhaps TRBD1 (5 bases). Germline CDR1 reads SNHLY; CDR2 reads FYNNEI. Trimming took 5 bases from V and 3 from J, leaving 10 bases between them. The CDR3 is made up of 13 amino acids.

The chain recombines TRBV6-4 with TRBJ2-1; 9 bases align to TRBD1. The CDR3 spans 14 residues. Losses at the gene ends were 3 bases for V and 6 bases for J; bases not matched to a gene: 3. Per the germline V gene, CDR1 is MRHNA and CDR2 is SNTAGT. The CDR3 region is CASSEQGAANEQFF. DNA for the CDR3: TGTGCCAGCAGTGAACAGGGGGCGGCCAATGAGCAGTTCTTC.

The rearrangement joins TRBV15 to TRBJ2-1; 7 nucleotides match TRBD2. V lost 3 bases and J lost 8; bases outside the gene matches: 10. Looked up from germline, CDR1 is LNHNV and CDR2 is YYDKDF (reference sequence). The CDR3 is made up of 15 amino acids. The CDR3: CATSRDRGGGDEQFF. The CDR3 region has the DNA TGTGCCACCAGCAGGGACCGGGGTGGGGGGGATGAGCAGTTCTTC. Supplemented by reference TRBV15 and TRBJ2-1, the full variable domain reads DAMVIQNPRYQVTQFGKPVTLSCSQTLNHNVMYWYQQKSSQAPKLLFHYYDKDFNNEADTPDNFQSRRPNTSFCFLDIRSPGLGDTAMYLCATSRDRGGGDEQFFGPGTRLTVL.

J is TRBJ1-5 and V is TRBV14; possibly TRBD1 for D (5 bases). Trimming removed 1 base at V and 1 base at J, with 8 bases between. The CDR3 has 15 residues. Germline V gene lookup returns CDR1 SGHDN and CDR2 FVKESK. The CDR3 loop reads CASSQGGDSNQPQHF. In DNA form, the CDR3 reads TGTGCCAGCAGCCAAGGGGGCGACAGCAATCAGCCCCAGCATTTT.

The V and J genes are TRBV6-5 and TRBJ1-3; D gene uncertain. Trimming left V 7 bases short and J 10 bases short, with 17 bases between. CDR1 MNHEY and CDR2 SVGAGI come from the germline V gene. The CDR3 loop spans 13 amino acids. CDR3 sequence reads: CASTGRDFGTIYF. Here the CDR3 DNA reads TGTGCCAGCACCGGGCGGGATTTTGGGACCATATATTTT.

The genes are TRBV2 and TRBJ1-1; a possible D gene is TRBD1 (5 bases). The CDR3 extends over 12 amino acids. Germline CDR1 reads SNHLY; CDR2 reads FYNNEI. Trimming left V 8 bases short and J 11 bases short, with 18 bases between. The DNA for the CDR3 is TGTGCCAGCGGTCTCGGGGGACTGTGGGCTTTCTTT. This gives the protein CASGLGGLWAFF.

The gene calls are TRBV19 and TRBJ1-1; TRBD1 matches 7 bases. The CDR3 has 14 amino acids. The germline V gene encodes CDR1 LNHDA and CDR2 SQIVND (reference sequence). Unmatched junction bases numbered 9, after V lost 7 bases and J lost 4 bases. The CDR3 reads CASTTGIMGTEAFF. CDR3 nucleotide sequence: TGTGCCAGTACGACAGGGATCATGGGCACTGAAGCTTTCTTT.

The chain links TRBV5-1 to TRBJ2-2; D ambiguous. The CDR3 is 14 amino acids. The V gene's germline CDR1 is SGHRS and CDR2 YFSETQ. Trimming stripped 0 bases from V and 5 bases from J, with 8 bases between. In DNA, the CDR3 is TGCGCCAGCAGCTTGGATCTCCGTACCGGGGAGCTGTTTTTT. Translated, it gives CASSLDLRTGELFF.